The 17 T cell receptor beta chains below were found in one sample sequenced in a study of beta chain features in type 1 diabetes. Study-wide findings and caveats: Type 1 diabetes patients had moderately but significantly shorter TCRB CDR3s in all four CD4+ subsets.

cDNA synthesis used the whole RNA isolate, giving expressed TCRB sequences. Data came from immunoSEQ multiplex PCR; TCRdb stores just in-frame clones and leaves some out. The sample shows around 250,000 clones, approximately 15% of them seen only once. The antigens these receptors bind are not known. Sequenced sample: naive CD4+ T cells from blood. The origin of the receptors is a man aged 25-40 years with type 1 diabetes.

This clone was counted a few times. This chain uses TRBV6-1 with TRBJ2-2; 11 bases are shared with TRBD1. Germline values: CDR1 MNHNS, CDR2 SASEGT. The V and J ends lost 0 bases and 6 bases, in that order; junction bases with no gene match: 6. The CDR3 has 17 amino acids. The CDR3 loop reads CASSEADGTGGAGELFF. CDR3 DNA: TGTGCCAGCAGTGAAGCGGACGGGACAGGGGGGGCCGGGGAGCTGTTTTTT.

V is TRBV30 and J is TRBJ2-5; 13 bases match TRBD2. CDR1 is GTSNPN and CDR2 is SVGIG in the germline V gene (reference sequence). The junction had 5 bases not matched to a gene; V was cut back by 0 bases and J by 4 bases. The CDR3 contains 16 residues. The chain's CDR3 is CAWSVTSGGAGETQYF. The CDR3 DNA sequence: TGTGCCTGGAGTGTCACTAGCGGGGGGGCCGGAGAGACCCAGTACTTC.

The V call is TRBV2, the J call TRBJ1-2; 9 positions match TRBD1. The CDR3 runs to 15 residues. The V segment lost 4 bases and the J segment 8 bases; nucleotides outside the gene matches: 11. The germline V gene encodes CDR1 SNHLY and CDR2 FYNNEI. The CDR3 loop reads CASSAGQGGVRGYTF. CDR3 DNA sequence: TGTGCCAGCAGTGCGGGACAGGGTGGAGTCCGGGGCTACACCTTC. Full variable domain (missing parts from reference TRBV2 and TRBJ1-2): EPEVTQTPSHQVTQMGQEVILRCVPISNHLYFYWYRQILGQKVEFLVSFYNNEISEKSEIFDDQFSVERPDGSNFTLKIRSTKLEDSAMYFCASSAGQGGVRGYTFGSGTRLTVV.

This clone was recorded a few times. V usage is TRBV5-4 and J usage is TRBJ2-7; TRBD1 aligns across 12 bases. The CDR3 loop spans 15 amino acids. CDR1 is SGHNT and CDR2 is YYREEE in the germline V gene (reference sequence). V was pared by 5 bases and J by 1 base, with 4 bases of the junction left unmatched. DNA of the CDR3: TGTGCCAGCAGAAGGGGACAGGGGGCATCCTACGAGCAGTACTTC. Protein product: CASRRGQGASYEQYF.

This clone has a handful of counts. The chain joins TRBV5-4 to TRBJ2-1; TRBD1 matches 8 bases. This CDR3 has 16 residues. V lost 4 bases and J lost 8; bases outside the gene matches: 14. The germline gives CDR1 SGHNT, CDR2 YYREEE (reference sequence). CDR3 sequence (DNA): TGTGCCAGCAGCCAGACTTCCGGACAGGGCCGCCATGAGCAGTTCTTC. Its protein product is CASSQTSGQGRHEQFF.

There are a few counts of this clone. This rearrangement joins TRBV6-5 to TRBJ1-2; TRBD1 matches at 10 bases. The V and J ends lost 2 bases and 7 bases, in that order; junction bases with no gene match: 7. The CDR3 has 15 amino acids. Germline lookup yields CDR1 MNHEY and CDR2 SVGAGI. This chain's CDR3 is CASSYGTGERSGYTF. The CDR3 DNA reads TGTGCCAGCAGTTACGGGACAGGGGAGCGATCTGGCTACACCTTC.

The CDR3 DNA sequence: TGCGCCAGCAGCTACACCTGGACAGGGGCGTACAATGAGCAGTTCTTC. It is translated as CASSYTWTGAYNEQFF. The V and J genes are TRBV5-1 and TRBJ2-1; 9 bases are shared with TRBD1. CDR1 is SGHRS and CDR2 is YFSETQ in the germline V gene. The CDR3 consists of 16 residues. Trimming took 3 bases from V and 4 from J; bases not matched to a gene: 8.

This clone turned up a few times. V gene TRBV4-1 combines with J gene TRBJ2-2, with TRBD2 matching 7 bases. J lost 4 bases, V lost 4 bases, and 9 bases had no gene match. Germline CDR1 is MGHRA and CDR2 is YSYEKL. The CDR3 loop spans 16 amino acids. The CDR3 spells CASSLNVLAATGELFF. CDR3 DNA: TGCGCCAGCAGCCTCAACGTGCTAGCGGCCACCGGGGAGCTGTTTTTT.

The gene calls are TRBV4-1 and TRBJ2-5; D gene uncertain. Germline CDR1 is MGHRA and CDR2 is YSYEKL. Trimming took 8 bases from V and 2 from J, leaving 15 bases between them. This CDR3 contains 14 residues. DNA for the CDR3: TGCGCCAGCTCCCAACGAGCCCTTCAAGAGACCCAGTACTTC. The encoded protein is CASSQRALQETQYF.

The chain is built from TRBV12-5 and TRBJ1-5, with D possibly matching TRBD1 (5 bases). The V gene's germline CDR1 is LGHNT and CDR2 FRNRAP. This CDR3 is 17 amino acids long. Trimming cost V 0 bases and J 0 bases, with 12 bases left between them. In DNA form, the CDR3 reads TGTGCTAGTGGTTTGGTACTCGACAGTTATAGCAATCAGCCCCAGCATTTT. As protein: CASGLVLDSYSNQPQHF.

This clone was seen more than once but under ten times. The chain couples TRBV7-7 to TRBJ2-1, with 11 bases that match TRBD2. The trim removed 0 bases at V and 5 bases at J, leaving 6 bases unmatched. The CDR3 extends over 17 amino acids. Germline CDR1 and CDR2: SSHAT and FNYEAQ (reference sequence). The CDR3 region is CASSLALAGVSNNEQFF. DNA of the CDR3: TGTGCCAGCAGCTTAGCACTAGCGGGAGTAAGTAACAATGAGCAGTTCTTC.

The sample holds a few counts of this clone. CDR3 nucleotide sequence: TGTGCCAGCAGCACCAGTTTGGGACTCGGATACGAGCAGTACTTC. Its protein is CASSTSLGLGYEQYF. The rearrangement uses TRBV7-9 and TRBJ2-7, with D maybe TRBD2 (6 bases). The V end lost 5 bases, the J end lost 4 bases, and 18 bases lay between the germline ends. From germline, CDR1 is SEHNR and CDR2 FQNEAQ (reference sequence). CDR3 length: 15 residues.

This chain links TRBV29-1 with TRBJ1-1; tentative D call: TRBD1 (5 bases). Deletions cut 4 bases from V and 4 bases from J, with 13 bases between. Germline CDR1 reads SQVTM; CDR2 reads ANQGSEA. The length of the CDR3 is 13 residues. For the CDR3, the DNA is TGCAGCGTTGGACAGTTTGGACCCACTGAAGCTTTCTTT. It yields the protein CSVGQFGPTEAFF.

This sequence joins TRBV27 and TRBJ2-5; 7 bases agree with TRBD2. TRBJ2-7 explains the end of the DNA better; the J call may be wrong. This CDR3 is built from 14 residues. The germline gives CDR1 MNHEY, CDR2 SMNVEV (reference sequence). Here the CDR3 reads CASSLSGASLEQYF. The CDR3 DNA is TGTGCCAGCAGTTTAAGCGGGGCCAGCCTCGAGCAGTACTTC.

The rearrangement uses TRBV19 and TRBJ2-6; D remains ambiguous. V dropped 10 bases and J dropped 1 base, with 11 bases sitting between them. The CDR3 is 14 amino acids. CDR1 is LNHDA and CDR2 is SQIVND in the germline V gene (reference sequence). The CDR3 reads CATRKSSGANVLTF. The CDR3, as DNA: TGTGCCACCCGCAAGAGTTCTGGGGCCAACGTCCTGACTTTC.

The J gene is TRBJ1-1, the V gene TRBV27; TRBD1 matches 9 bases. Germline trimming cut 5 bases from V and 6 bases from J; bases unmatched to any gene: 10. This CDR3 has 15 residues. The germline V gene encodes CDR1 MNHEY and CDR2 SMNVEV (reference sequence). The CDR3: CASSASTGGDAEAFF. CDR3 nucleotides: TGTGCCAGCAGTGCTTCGACAGGGGGAGACGCTGAAGCTTTCTTT.

This clone was counted ten times or more. This sequence joins TRBV29-1 and TRBJ2-1; 8 nucleotides line up with TRBD2. There are 11 residues in the CDR3. V lost 8 bases, J lost 13 bases, and 10 bases stayed unmatched. Per germline, CDR1 SQVTM and CDR2 ANQGSEA. This CDR3 reads CSPSGGRCQFF. The CDR3, as DNA: TGCAGCCCAAGCGGCGGGAGGTGTCAGTTCTTC.